A selection of T cell receptor beta chains follows, all from one sample in a study of blood T cell repertoires in COVID-19. Here immunoSEQ multiplex PCR was the method, and the copy in TCRdb shows in-frame clones only, minus some. The table lists 100,000 to 150,000 clones, approximately 74% of them singletons. Sequenced material: peripheral blood. The receptors were gathered from a man at least 80 years old with COVID-19, enrolled during active disease. The CDR3 runs from the conserved cysteine through the conserved F or W. D genes are given only for firm matches. The size entry is marked missing in some rows and otherwise reads once, few, many or a size class.

>TRBV5-1|-|-|TRBJ2-1
TGCGCCAGCAGCTTGGCCTTAGATGAGCAGTTCTTC
CASSLALDEQFF
>TRBV4-1|-|-|TRBJ1-4
TGCGCCAGCAGCCAAGATCTGGGGACATGGGATGAAAAACTGTTTTTT
CASSQDLGTWDEKLFF
>TRBV2|TRBD1|-|TRBJ1-5
TGTGCCAGCAGACAGGGGGTTAGCAATCAGCCCCAGCATTTT
CASRQGVSNQPQHF
>TRBV28|TRBD1|few|TRBJ2-2
TGTGCCAGCAGTCGGACAGGGGACACCGGGGAGCTGTTTTTT
CASSRTGDTGELFF
>TRBV2|-|-|TRBJ1-3
TGTGCCAGCACCCCATTACAGGCTCCTAGCTCTGGAAACACCATATATTTT
CASTPLQAPSSGNTIYF
>TRBV19|TRBD1|few|TRBJ1-2
TGTGCCAGTAGTTCTGGGACAGGGGGCTTTGGGTATGGCTACACCTTC
CASSSGTGGFGYGYTF
>TRBV5-1|TRBD1|-|TRBJ1-1
TGCGCCAGCAGCTCGGGGACAGGGGACACTGAAGCTTTCTTT
CASSSGTGDTEAFF
>TRBV28|-|-|TRBJ1-5
TGTGCCAGCCGGGACAACAATCAGCCCCAGCATTTT
CASRDNNQPQHF
>TRBV27|-|few|TRBJ2-6
TGTGCCAGCAGTTTAGGGCAGGGGAATGGGGCCAACGTCCTGACTTTC
CASSLGQGNGANVLTF
>TRBV14|-|few|TRBJ2-7
TGTGCCAGCAGCCAGCGCCAGGGCTACGGCACCTACGAGCAGTACTTC
CASSQRQGYGTYEQYF
>TRBV7-3|-|-|TRBJ1-1
TGTGCCAGCAGCTTAATTCGCCAGTTGAACACTGAAGCTTTCTTT
CASSLIRQLNTEAFF
>TRBV18|-|few|TRBJ1-2
TGTGCCAGCTCACCACCGTATAGGGGGACCTATGGCTACACCTTC
CASSPPYRGTYGYTF
>TRBV12-3/TRBV12-4|-|-|TRBJ1-1
TGTGCCAGCTACTATGCCGGGAACACTGAAGCTTTCTTT
CASYYAGNTEAFF
>TRBV6-6|TRBD1|-|TRBJ2-1
TGTGCCAGCAGTTACGCGGGACAGGGTTCCTACAATGAGCAGTTCTTC
CASSYAGQGSYNEQFF
>TRBV28|-|-|TRBJ1-2
TGTGCCAGCAGTTTATCAGGGCGGAACTATGGCTACACCTTC
CASSLSGRNYGYTF
>TRBV19|TRBD1|-|TRBJ2-2
TGTGCCAGTACTACAGGGGGCTTAGGGGCCGGGGAGCTGTTTTTT
CASTTGGLGAGELFF
>TRBV6-5|TRBD1|-|TRBJ1-3
TGTGCCAGCAGGACAGGGGGATTGGACACCATATATTTT
CASRTGGLDTIYF
>TRBV5-1|TRBD2|-|TRBJ2-3
TGCGCCAGCAGCTTGGGGGGACTAGCGGGAGGGATCACAGATACGCAGTATTTT
CASSLGGLAGGITDTQYF
>TRBV9|-|-|TRBJ2-5
TGTGCCAGCAGCGGGACTAACCAAGAGACCCAGTACTTC
CASSGTNQETQYF
>TRBV2|-|-|TRBJ2-3
TGTGCCAGCAATAAGGAGCCGTTGGGTACGCAGTATTTT
CASNKEPLGTQYF
>TRBV15|-|-|TRBJ2-5
TGTGCCACCAGCAGAGAGCGGGAAGAGACCCAGTACTTC
CATSREREETQYF
>TRBV6-5|TRBD1|-|TRBJ1-5
TGTGCCACCACGGACAGGGGGGCTGCGAGTCAGCCCCAGCATTTT
CATTDRGAASQPQHF
>TRBV5-1|TRBD2|-|TRBJ2-3
TGCGCCAGCAGCTTGGGGCTAGCGGAGTACACGCAGTATTTT
CASSLGLAEYTQYF
>TRBV25-1|-|few|TRBJ1-1
TGTGCCAGCAGTGAATATTCCGGGACTAGAGCTTTCTTT
CASSEYSGTRAFF
>TRBV6-2/TRBV6-3|TRBD1|-|TRBJ2-7
TGTGCCAGCAGTTTCATCCCGGGACAGGTTTCGTACGAGCAGTACTTC
CASSFIPGQVSYEQYF
>TRBV7-3|TRBD2|-|TRBJ2-1
TGTGCCAGCAGCTTAACCGGGGGAGGGCCAGGGAAAAGCAATGAGCAGTTCTTC
CASSLTGGGPGKSNEQFF
>TRBV19|-|-|TRBJ1-1
TGTGCCAGTAGGCCCTCTGCGCGGTTAGGTACTGAAGCTTTCTTT
CASRPSARLGTEAFF
>TRBV29-1|TRBD2|few|TRBJ2-2
TGCAGCATCCGAGCGGGAGTTGGAACCGGGGAGCTGTTTTTT
CSIRAGVGTGELFF
>TRBV19|TRBD2|-|TRBJ2-2
TGTGCCAGTAGCTTACAAGGACTAGCGGCGAACACCGGGGAGCTGTTTTTT
CASSLQGLAANTGELFF
>TRBV9|TRBD1|-|TRBJ2-5
TGTGCCAGCAGCGACCGGACAGGGGAAGAGACCCAGTACTTC
CASSDRTGEETQYF
>TRBV19|TRBD1|few|TRBJ1-1
TGTGCCAGTAGATTGGACAGGGACACTGAAGCTTTCTTT
CASRLDRDTEAFF